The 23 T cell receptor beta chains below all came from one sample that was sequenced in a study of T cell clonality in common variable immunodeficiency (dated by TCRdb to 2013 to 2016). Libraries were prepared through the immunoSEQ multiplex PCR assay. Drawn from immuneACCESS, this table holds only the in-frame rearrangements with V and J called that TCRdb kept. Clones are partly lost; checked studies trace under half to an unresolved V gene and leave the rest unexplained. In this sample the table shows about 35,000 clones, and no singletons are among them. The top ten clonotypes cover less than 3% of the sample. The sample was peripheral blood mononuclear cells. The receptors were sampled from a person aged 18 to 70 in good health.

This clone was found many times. The CDR3 protein is CASQVDSYEQYF. The covered CDR3 bases are TGTGCCAGCCAGGTAGACTCCTACGAG. This chain connects TRBV7-9 to TRBJ2-7, with unresolved D. The CDR3 is cut off 3 residues early in the read; its end comes from the germline J gene. The CDR3 is 12 amino acids. Trimming pared 8 bases from V and 0 bases from J, leaving 8 bases between. CDR1 SEHNR and CDR2 FQNEAQ come from the germline V gene (reference sequence). The variable domain in full, completed from reference TRBV7-9 and TRBJ2-7, reads DTGVSQNPRHKITKRGQNVTFRCDPISEHNRLYWYRQTLGQGPEFLTYFQNEAQLEKSRLLSDRFSAERPKGSFSTLEIQRTEQGDSAMYLCASQVDSYEQYFGPGTRLTVT.

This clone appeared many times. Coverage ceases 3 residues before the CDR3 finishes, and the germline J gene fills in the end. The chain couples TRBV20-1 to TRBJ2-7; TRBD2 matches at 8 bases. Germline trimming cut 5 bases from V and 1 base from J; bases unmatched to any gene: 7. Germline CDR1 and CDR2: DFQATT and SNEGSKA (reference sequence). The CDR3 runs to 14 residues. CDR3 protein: CSAPAAGVSYEQYF. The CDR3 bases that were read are TGCAGTGCTCCGGCAGCGGGAGTATCCTACGAG.

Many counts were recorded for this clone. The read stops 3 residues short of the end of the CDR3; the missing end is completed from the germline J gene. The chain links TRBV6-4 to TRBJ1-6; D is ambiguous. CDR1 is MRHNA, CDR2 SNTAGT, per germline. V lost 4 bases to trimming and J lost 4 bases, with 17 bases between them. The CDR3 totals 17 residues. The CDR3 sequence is CASSASVRQAYNSPLHF. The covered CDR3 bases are TGTGCCAGCAGTGCCTCTGTCAGGCAGGCTTATAATTCACCC.

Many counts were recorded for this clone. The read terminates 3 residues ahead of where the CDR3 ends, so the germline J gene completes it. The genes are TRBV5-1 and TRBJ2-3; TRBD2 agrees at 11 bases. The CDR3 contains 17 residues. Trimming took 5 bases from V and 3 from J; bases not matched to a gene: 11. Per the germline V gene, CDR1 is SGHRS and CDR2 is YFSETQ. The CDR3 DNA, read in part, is TGCGCCAGCAGAACTAGCGGGAGTAAGGGGGTGACAGATACG. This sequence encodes CASRTSGSKGVTDT. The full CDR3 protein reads CASRTSGSKGVTDTQYF.

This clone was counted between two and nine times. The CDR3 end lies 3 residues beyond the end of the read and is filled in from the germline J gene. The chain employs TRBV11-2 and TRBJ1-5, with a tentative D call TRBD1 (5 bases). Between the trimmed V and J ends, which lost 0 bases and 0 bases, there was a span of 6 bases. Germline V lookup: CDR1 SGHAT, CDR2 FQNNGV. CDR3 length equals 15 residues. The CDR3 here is CASSLDGHSNQPQHF. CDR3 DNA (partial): TGTGCCAGCAGCTTAGACGGACATAGCAATCAGCCC.

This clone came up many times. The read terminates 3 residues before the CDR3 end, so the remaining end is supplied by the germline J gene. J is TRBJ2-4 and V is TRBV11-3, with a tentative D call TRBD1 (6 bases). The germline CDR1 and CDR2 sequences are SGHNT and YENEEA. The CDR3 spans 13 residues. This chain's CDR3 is CASSLGTSQTQYF. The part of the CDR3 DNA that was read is TGTGCCAGCAGCTTGGGGACATCCCAGACT.

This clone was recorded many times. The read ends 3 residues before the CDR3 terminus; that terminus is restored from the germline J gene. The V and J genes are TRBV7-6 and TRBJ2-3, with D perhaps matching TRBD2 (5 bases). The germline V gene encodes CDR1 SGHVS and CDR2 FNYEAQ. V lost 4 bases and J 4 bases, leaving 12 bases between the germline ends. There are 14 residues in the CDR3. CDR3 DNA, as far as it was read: TGTGCCAGCAGCTCCCGAGGGCCAGCAGATACG. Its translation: CASSSRGPADT. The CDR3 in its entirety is CASSSRGPADTQYF.

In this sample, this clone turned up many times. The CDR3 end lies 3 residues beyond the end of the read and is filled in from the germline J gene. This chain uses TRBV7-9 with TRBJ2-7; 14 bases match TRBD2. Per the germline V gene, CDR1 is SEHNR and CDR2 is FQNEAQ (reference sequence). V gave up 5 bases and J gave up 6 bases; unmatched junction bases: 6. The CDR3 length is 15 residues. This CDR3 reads CASSERLAGGVEQYF. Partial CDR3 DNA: TGTGCCAGCAGCGAAAGACTAGCGGGAGGGGTCGAG.

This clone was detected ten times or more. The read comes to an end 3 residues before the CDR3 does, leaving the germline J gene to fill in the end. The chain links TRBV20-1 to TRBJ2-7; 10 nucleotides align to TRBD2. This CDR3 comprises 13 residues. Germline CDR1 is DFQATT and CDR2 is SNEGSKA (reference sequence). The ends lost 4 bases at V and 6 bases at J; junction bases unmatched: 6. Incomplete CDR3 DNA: TGCAGTGCTATGGGGCTAGCGGGAGTCGAG. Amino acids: CSAMGLAGVE. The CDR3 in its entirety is CSAMGLAGVEQYF.

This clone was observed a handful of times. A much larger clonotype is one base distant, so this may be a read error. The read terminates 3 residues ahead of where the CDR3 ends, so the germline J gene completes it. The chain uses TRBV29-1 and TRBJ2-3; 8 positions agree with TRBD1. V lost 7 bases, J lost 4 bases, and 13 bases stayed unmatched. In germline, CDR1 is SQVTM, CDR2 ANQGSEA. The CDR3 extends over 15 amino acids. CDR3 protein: CSADAGQGGADTQYF. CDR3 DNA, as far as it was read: TGCAGCGCGGATGCCGGACAGGGAGGAGCAGATACG.

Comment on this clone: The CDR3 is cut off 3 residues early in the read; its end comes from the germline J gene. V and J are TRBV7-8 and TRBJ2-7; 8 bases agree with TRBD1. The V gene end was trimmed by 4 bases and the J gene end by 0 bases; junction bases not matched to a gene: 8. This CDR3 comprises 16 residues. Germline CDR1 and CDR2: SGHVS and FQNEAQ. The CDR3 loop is CASSSSWDRSSYEQYF. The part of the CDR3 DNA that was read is TGTGCCAGCAGCTCCAGTTGGGACAGGAGCTCCTACGAG.

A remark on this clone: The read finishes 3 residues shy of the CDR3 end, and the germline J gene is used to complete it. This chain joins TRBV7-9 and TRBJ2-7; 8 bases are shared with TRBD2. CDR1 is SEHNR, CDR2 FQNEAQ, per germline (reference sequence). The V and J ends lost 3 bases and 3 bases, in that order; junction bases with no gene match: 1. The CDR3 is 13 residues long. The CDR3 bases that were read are TGTGCCAGCAGCTTTACTAGCGGCTACGAG. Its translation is CASSFTSGYE. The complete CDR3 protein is CASSFTSGYEQYF.

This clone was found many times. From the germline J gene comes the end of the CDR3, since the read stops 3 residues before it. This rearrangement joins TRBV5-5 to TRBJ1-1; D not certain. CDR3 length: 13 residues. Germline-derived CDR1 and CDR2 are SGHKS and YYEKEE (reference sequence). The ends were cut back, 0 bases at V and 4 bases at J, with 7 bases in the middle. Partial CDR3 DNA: TGTGCCAGCAGCTTGGGGACTTTCACTGAA. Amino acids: CASSLGTFTE. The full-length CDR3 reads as CASSLGTFTEAFF.

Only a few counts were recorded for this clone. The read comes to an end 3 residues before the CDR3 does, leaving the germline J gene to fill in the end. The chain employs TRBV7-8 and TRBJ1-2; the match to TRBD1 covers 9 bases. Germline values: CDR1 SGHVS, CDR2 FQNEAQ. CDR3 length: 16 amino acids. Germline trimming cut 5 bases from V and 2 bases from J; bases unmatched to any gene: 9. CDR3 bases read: TGTGCCAGCAGCACAGGACTACAGGGGGCGAACTATGGC. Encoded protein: CASSTGLQGANYG. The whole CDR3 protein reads CASSTGLQGANYGYTF.

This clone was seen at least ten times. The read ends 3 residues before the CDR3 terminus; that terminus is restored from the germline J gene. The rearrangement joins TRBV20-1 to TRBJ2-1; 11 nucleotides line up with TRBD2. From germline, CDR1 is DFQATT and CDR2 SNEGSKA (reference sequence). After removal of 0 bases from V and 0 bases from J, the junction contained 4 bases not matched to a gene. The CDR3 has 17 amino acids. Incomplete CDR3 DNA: TGCAGTGCTAGAGATACGACTAGCGGGACCTCCTACAATGAG. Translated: CSARDTTSGTSYNE. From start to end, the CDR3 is CSARDTTSGTSYNEQFF.

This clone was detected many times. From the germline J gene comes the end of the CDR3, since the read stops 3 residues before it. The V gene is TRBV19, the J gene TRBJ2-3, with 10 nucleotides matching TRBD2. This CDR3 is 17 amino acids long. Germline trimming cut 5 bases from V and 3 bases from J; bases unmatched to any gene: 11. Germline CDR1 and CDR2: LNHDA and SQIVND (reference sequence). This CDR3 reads CASSRQGPTSGTDTQYF. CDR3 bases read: TGTGCCAGTAGTCGTCAAGGGCCGACTAGCGGGACAGATACG.

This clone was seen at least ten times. The sequenced CDR3 bases are TGTGCCAGCTCAGCCGGGACAGGGCTCAATTTTGAA. Residues: CASSAGTGLNFE. The full CDR3 protein reads CASSAGTGLNFEAFF. V gene TRBV18 combines with J gene TRBJ1-1; 9 positions match TRBD1. The read ends 3 residues before the CDR3 terminus; that terminus is restored from the germline J gene. V was clipped by 5 bases and J by 7 bases; unmatched bases: 11. Germline V lookup: CDR1 KGHSH, CDR2 LQKENI. There are 15 residues in the CDR3.

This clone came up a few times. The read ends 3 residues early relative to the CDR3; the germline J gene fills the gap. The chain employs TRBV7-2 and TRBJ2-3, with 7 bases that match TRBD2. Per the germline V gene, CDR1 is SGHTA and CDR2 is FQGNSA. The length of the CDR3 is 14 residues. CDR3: CASSYSGTIRAQYF. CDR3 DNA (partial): TGTGCCAGCAGCTATTCCGGGACTATTCGCGCG.

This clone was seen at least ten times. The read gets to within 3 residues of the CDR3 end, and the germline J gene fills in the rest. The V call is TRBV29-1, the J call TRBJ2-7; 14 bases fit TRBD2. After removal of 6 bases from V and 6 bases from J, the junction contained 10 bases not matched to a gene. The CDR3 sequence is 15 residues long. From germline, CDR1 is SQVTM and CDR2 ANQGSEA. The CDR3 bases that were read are TGCAGCGTCCGATTCGGGACTAGCGGGAGCCCCGAG. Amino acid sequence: CSVRFGTSGSPE. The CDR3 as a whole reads CSVRFGTSGSPEQYF.

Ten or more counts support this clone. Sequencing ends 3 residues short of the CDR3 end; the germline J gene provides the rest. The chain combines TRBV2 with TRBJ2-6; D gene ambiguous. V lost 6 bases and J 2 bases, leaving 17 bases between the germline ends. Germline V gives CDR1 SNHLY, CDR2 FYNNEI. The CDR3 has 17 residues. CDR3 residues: CASRATAVPTGANVLTF. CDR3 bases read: TGTGCCAGCAGGGCCACCGCAGTTCCCACTGGGGCCAACGTC.

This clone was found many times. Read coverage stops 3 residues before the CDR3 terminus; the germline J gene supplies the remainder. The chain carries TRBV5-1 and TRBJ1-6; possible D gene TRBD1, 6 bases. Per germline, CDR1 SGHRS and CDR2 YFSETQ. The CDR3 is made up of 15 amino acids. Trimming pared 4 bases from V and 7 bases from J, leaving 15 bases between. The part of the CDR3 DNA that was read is TGCGCCAGCAGCCCGTACAGGGTTAACAATTCACCC. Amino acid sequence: CASSPYRVNNSP. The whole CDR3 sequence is CASSPYRVNNSPLHF.

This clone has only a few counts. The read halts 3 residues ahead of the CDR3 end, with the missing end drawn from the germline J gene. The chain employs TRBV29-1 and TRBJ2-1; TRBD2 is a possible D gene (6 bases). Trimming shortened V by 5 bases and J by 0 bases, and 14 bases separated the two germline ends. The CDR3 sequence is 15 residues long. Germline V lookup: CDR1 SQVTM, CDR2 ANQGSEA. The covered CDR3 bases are TGCAGCGTTATTGGCGGGGTCAGCTCCTACAATGAG. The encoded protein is CSVIGGVSSYNE. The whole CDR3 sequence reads CSVIGGVSSYNEQFF.

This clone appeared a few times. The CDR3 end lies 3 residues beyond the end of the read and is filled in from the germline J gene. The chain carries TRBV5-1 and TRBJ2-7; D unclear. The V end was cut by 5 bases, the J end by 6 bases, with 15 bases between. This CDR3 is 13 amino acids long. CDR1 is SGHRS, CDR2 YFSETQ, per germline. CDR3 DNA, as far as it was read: TGCGCCAGCAGTTACCGACCTGGGCGCGAG. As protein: CASSYRPGRE. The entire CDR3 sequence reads CASSYRPGREQYF.